The entry below describes one T cell receptor beta chain. Its antigen remains unidentified. Read coverage stops 3 residues before the CDR3 terminus; the germline J gene supplies the remainder. Data came from immunoSEQ multiplex PCR; TCRdb stores just in-frame clones and leaves some out. Its table lists about 31,000 clones. Germline CDR1 and CDR2: LNHDA and SQIVND (reference sequence). The CDR3 runs 15 residues. V lost 5 bases to trimming and J lost 1 base; unmatched junction nucleotides: 4. Recipients received nonmyeloablative bone marrow transplants from related graft donors, with transient mixed chimerism. CD4+CD25+CD127- Tregs, CD4+CD25- non-Tregs, CD4 and CD8 cells were sorted. This specimen comes from a study of Tregs in tolerant kidney transplant recipients. Study results and caveats: Few patients were studied, so findings need validation in larger groups. Donor-specific Treg expansion exceeded global Treg expansion in tolerant patients, suggesting antigen drive. Activated donor B cell expansion appeared to reveal the most relevant donor-specific TCRbeta repertoire.

This clonotype was obtained from a human patient who received a combined kidney and bone marrow transplant. Some T cells may be transferred from the graft donor. This material consisted of CD4+ T cells from blood (PBMCs), taken 24 months after the transplant. V and J are TRBV19 and TRBJ1-4; 7 bases fit TRBD1. The CDR3 region is CASSSDRVTNEKLFF. The sequenced part of the CDR3 DNA is TGTGCCAGTAGTTCCGACAGGGTAACTAATGAAAAA.